This T cell receptor beta chain was obtained from a study of cytomegalovirus exposure and HLA in healthy donors. At the level of the study: There were fewer than 130 million unique TCR beta sequences, drawn from approximately 180 million T cells, in an earlier analysis.

Study outcomes and limitations: Listed as cytomegalovirus-associated were about 160 TCR beta chains. Confirmation was obtained in vitro that a few CMV-associated chains are specific for CMV antigens. Being indistinguishable, some V segments were excluded, TRBV6-2 and TRBV6-3 among them.

As to this clone: Its antigen is still unknown.

PCR amplification relied on 60 Vbeta primers (plus 13 Jbeta primers). Using immunoSEQ multiplex PCR, the repertoire was profiled, and TCRdb retains in-frame clones only, with some absent. The repertoire holds 100,000 to 150,000 clones, 84% seen once, with 2% to 3% in the top ten. V was clipped by 10 bases and J by 3 bases; unmatched bases: 16. The CDR3 has 16 amino acids. Germline assignment: CDR1 MNHEY and CDR2 SMNVEV (reference sequence). The chain recombines TRBV27 with TRBJ2-7; 9 bases fit TRBD2. The specimen sequenced was PBMCs. The sequence was collected from a man aged 50 or older in good health and CMV-seronegative. Written as DNA, the CDR3 is TGTGCCACCCTTCAGCCAGGTCGTAGCGGGGGCTACGAGCAGTACTTC. Translated, it gives CATLQPGRSGGYEQYF.